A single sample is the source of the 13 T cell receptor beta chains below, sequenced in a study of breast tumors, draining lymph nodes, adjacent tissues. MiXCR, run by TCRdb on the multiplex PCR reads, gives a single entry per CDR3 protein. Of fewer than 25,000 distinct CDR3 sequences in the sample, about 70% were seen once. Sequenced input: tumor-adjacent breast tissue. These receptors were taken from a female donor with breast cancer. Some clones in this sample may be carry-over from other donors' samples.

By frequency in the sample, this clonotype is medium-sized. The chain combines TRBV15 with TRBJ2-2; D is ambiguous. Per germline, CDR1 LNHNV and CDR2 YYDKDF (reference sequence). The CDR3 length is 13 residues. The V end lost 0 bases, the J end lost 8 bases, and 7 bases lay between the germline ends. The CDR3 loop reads CATSRDLMGELFF. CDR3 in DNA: TGTGCCACCAGCAGAGATCTAATGGGGGAGCTGTTTTTT.

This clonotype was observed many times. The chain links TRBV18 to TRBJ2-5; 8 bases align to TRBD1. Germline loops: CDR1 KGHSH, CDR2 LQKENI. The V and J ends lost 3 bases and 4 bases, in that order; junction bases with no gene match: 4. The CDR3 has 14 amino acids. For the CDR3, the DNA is TGTGCCAGCTCACCCCCGGGACAGGCAGAGACCCAGTACTTC. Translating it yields CASSPPGQAETQYF.

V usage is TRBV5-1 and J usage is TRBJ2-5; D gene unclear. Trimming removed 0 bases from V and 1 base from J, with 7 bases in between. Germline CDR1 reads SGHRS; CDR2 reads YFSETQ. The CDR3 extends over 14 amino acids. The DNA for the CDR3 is TGCGCCAGCAGCTTGGAAAGGGCCCAAGAGACCCAGTACTTC. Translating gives CASSLERAQETQYF.

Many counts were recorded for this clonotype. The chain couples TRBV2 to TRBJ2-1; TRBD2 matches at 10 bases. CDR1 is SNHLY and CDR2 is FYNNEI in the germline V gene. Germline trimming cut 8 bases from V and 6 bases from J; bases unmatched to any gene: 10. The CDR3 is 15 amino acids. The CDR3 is CASVALAGALNEQFF. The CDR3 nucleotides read TGTGCCAGCGTCGCCCTAGCGGGGGCACTCAATGAGCAGTTCTTC. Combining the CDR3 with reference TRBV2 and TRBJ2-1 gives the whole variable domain EPEVTQTPSHQVTQMGQEVILRCVPISNHLYFYWYRQILGQKVEFLVSFYNNEISEKSEIFDDQFSVERPDGSNFTLKIRSTKLEDSAMYFCASVALAGALNEQFFGPGTRLTVL.

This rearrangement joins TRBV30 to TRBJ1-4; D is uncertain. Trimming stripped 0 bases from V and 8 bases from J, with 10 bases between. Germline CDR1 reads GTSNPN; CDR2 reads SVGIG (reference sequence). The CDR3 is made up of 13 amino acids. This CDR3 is CAWSVQVGEKLFF. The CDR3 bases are TGTGCCTGGAGTGTCCAGGTTGGGGAAAAACTGTTTTTT.

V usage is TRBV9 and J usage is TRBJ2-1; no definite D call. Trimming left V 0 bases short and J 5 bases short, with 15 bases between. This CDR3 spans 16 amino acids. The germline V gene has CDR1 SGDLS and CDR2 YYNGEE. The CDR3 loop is CASSVEPLPADNEQFF. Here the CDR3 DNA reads TGTGCCAGCAGCGTAGAACCCCTTCCGGCGGACAATGAGCAGTTCTTC.

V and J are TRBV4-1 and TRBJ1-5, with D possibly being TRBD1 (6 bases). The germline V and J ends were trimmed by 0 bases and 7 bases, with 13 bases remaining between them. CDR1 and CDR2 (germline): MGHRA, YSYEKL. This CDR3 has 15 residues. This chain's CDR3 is CASSQDITGRQPQHF. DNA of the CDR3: TGCGCCAGCAGCCAAGATATAACAGGGCGGCAGCCCCAGCATTTT.

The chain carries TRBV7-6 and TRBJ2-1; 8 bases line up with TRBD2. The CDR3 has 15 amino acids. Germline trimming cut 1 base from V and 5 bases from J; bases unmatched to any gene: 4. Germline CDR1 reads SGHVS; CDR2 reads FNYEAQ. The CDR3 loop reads CASSLVSGKNNEQFF. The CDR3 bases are TGTGCCAGCAGCTTAGTTAGCGGGAAGAACAATGAGCAGTTCTTC.

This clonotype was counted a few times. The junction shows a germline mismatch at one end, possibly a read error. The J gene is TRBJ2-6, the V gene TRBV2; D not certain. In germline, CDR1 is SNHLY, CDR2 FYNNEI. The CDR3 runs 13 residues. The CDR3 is CASSATGANVLTF. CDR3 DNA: TGTGCCAGCAGTGCGACTGGTGCCAACGTCCTGACTTTC.

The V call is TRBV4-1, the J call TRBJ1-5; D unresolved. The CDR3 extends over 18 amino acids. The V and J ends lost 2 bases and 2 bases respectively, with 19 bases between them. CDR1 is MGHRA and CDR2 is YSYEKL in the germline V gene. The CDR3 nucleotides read TGCGCCAGCAGCCAAATTGATTTAGGATTCGGACGCAATCAGCCCCAGCATTTT. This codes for CASSQIDLGFGRNQPQHF.

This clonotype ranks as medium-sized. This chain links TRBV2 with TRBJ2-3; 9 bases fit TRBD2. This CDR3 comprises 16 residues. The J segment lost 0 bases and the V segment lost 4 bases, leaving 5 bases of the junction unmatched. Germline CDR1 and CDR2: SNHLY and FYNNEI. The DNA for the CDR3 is TGTGCCAGCAGTGCCGGGACTAGCTCTAGCACAGATACGCAGTATTTT. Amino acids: CASSAGTSSSTDTQYF.

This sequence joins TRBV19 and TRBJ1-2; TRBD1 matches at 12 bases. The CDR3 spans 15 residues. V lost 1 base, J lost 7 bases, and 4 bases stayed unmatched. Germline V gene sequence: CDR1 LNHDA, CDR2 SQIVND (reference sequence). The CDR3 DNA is TGTGCCAGTAGTATAGCCGGGACAGGGGGCGGTGGCTACACCTTC. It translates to CASSIAGTGGGGYTF. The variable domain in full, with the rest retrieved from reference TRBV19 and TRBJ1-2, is DGGITQSPKYLFRKEGQNVTLSCEQNLNHDAMYWYRQDPGQGLRLIYYSQIVNDFQKGDIAEGYSVSREKKESFPLTVTSAQKNPTAFYLCASSIAGTGGGGYTFGSGTRLTVV.

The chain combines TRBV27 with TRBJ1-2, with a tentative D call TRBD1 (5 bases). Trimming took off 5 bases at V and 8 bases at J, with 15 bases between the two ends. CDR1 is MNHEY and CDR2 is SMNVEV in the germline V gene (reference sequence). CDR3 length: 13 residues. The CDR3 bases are TGTGCCAGCAGTAGGGGACTCTTTGGCGGCTACACCTTC. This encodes CASSRGLFGGYTF.